Included here is one TCR beta chain sequence, with context. Per the authors' pipeline: From reference gene primer amplification, estimates of nucleated cell counts were derived. Assay: immunoSEQ multiplex PCR; the TCRdb copy retains only in-frame clones and omits some. V and J calls plus clone size are reproduced from that table; the DNA served to infer D and trimming. This sample yields a few hundred thousand clones, of which around 85% are seen a single time; 2.5% to 3.5% belongs to the top ten. This specimen comes from a study of blood T cell repertoires in COVID-19. Participants were aged about 18 to 90 years, lived in under 30 US areas, and enrolled virtually. The germline V gene has CDR1 SGHTA and CDR2 FQGTGA. There are 14 residues in the CDR3. The trim removed 5 bases at V and 6 bases at J, leaving 4 bases unmatched.

This chain connects TRBV7-3 to TRBJ2-1; 10 bases are a match to TRBD1. Sequencing used PBMCs or T cells enriched from blood (not recorded which). This TCR came from a woman in her fifties or sixties in a cohort exposed to, infected with or recovered from COVID-19 (not recorded which). The DNA of the CDR3 is TGTGCCAGCAGCGCTCGGGACAGGGGCAATGAGCAGTTCTTC. Its protein product is CASSARDRGNEQFF. Complete variable domain (other parts from reference TRBV7-3 and TRBJ2-1): GAGVSQTPSNKVTEKGKYVELRCDPISGHTALYWYRQSLGQGPEFLIYFQGTGAADDSGLPNDRFFAVRPEGSVSTLKIQRTERGDSAVYLCASSARDRGNEQFFGPGTRLTVL.